A single sample is the source of the 6 T cell receptor beta chains below, sequenced in a study of identical twins. TCRdb fed the 5' RACE reads into MiXCR, producing one record per CDR3 protein. This table has some 1,600,000 distinct CDR3 sequences, under 35% appearing once. The sequencing sample was made of cord blood. The receptors stem from a newborn girl in good health.

In this sample, this clonotype turned up once. The chain joins TRBV29-1 to TRBJ2-2; the match to TRBD2 covers 12 bases. V dropped 7 bases and J dropped 6; count of bases not matched to a gene: 3. The CDR3 runs to 13 residues. From germline, CDR1 is SQVTM and CDR2 ANQGSEA. As DNA, the CDR3 is TGCAGCGGGCTAGCGGGGGGGCCCGGGGAGCTGTTTTTT. Translating gives CSGLAGGPGELFF.

The chain employs TRBV20-1 and TRBJ1-1; possibly TRBD1 for D (5 bases). The germline V gene encodes CDR1 DFQATT and CDR2 SNEGSKA (reference sequence). V lost 3 bases and J lost 3, with 11 bases in between. The CDR3 totals 13 residues. CDR3 in amino acids: CSASFRAHTEAFF. Written as DNA, the CDR3 is TGCAGTGCTAGTTTCAGGGCGCACACTGAAGCTTTCTTT.

This clonotype was observed a handful of times. This chain joins TRBV20-1 and TRBJ2-6, with D uncertain. Trimming pared 5 bases from V and 2 bases from J, leaving 16 bases between. The CDR3 runs 16 residues. Germline CDR1 DFQATT, CDR2 SNEGSKA (reference sequence). CDR3 region: CSAPALTSPGANVLTF. CDR3 nucleotide sequence: TGCAGTGCTCCCGCCCTAACTTCTCCTGGGGCCAACGTCCTGACTTTC.

The V and J genes are TRBV2 and TRBJ2-7, with TRBD2 identical over 10 bases. This CDR3 has 16 amino acids. Germline V gene lookup returns CDR1 SNHLY and CDR2 FYNNEI. J gave up 4 bases and V 4 bases, and 10 bases lay outside the gene matches. CDR3 DNA: TGTGCCAGCAGTGCTGGAGAGCTAGCGGGGGCTTACGAGCAGTACTTC. Its translation is CASSAGELAGAYEQYF.

This CDR3 reads CASSLVPGTGAPEAFF. The CDR3 DNA reads as TGCGCCAGCAGCTTGGTCCCCGGGACAGGGGCTCCTGAAGCTTTCTTT. V usage is TRBV5-1 and J usage is TRBJ1-1; the match to TRBD1 covers 10 bases. With V trimmed by 0 bases and J by 6 bases, 8 bases remained unmatched. Germline assignment: CDR1 SGHRS and CDR2 YFSETQ. This CDR3 has 16 amino acids.

The chain combines TRBV3-1 with TRBJ1-3, with D maybe TRBD1 (6 bases). The CDR3 extends over 17 amino acids. Germline CDR1 and CDR2: LGHDT and YNNKEL (reference sequence). Trimming shortened V by 0 bases and J by 0 bases, and 12 bases separated the two germline ends. CDR3 region: CASSQDWGDISGNTIYF. In nucleotides, the CDR3 is TGTGCCAGCAGCCAAGATTGGGGGGACATCTCTGGAAACACCATATATTTT.